The 25 T cell receptor beta chains below all came from one sample that was sequenced in a study of regulatory T cells in long-lasting Graves disease. The sample's time point: newly diagnosed GD, antithyroid drugs for less than 3 months. PBMC RNA served as the TCR library source. Investigators prepared the TCR beta libraries by applying iRepertoire HTBI primers and Arm-PCR of CDR3 regions. TCRdb itself ran the multiplex PCR reads through MiXCR, one entry per CDR3 protein. The sample has about 560,000 distinct CDR3 sequences; more than 15% are singletons. These same records also appear under a second study, on T cells in Graves' hyperthyroidism and ophthalmopathy.

The source was peripheral blood mononuclear cells (PBMCs), collected at new diagnosis, from a patient treated with antithyroid drugs. These receptors were collected from a man in his late teens or twenties with Graves disease.

This clonotype showed up just a few times. V is TRBV30 and J is TRBJ1-3; 9 nucleotides line up with TRBD1. With 2 bases clipped from V and 2 bases from J, the junction kept 4 bases outside the gene matches. The CDR3 is made up of 15 amino acids. Per the germline V gene, CDR1 is GTSNPN and CDR2 is SVGIG (reference sequence). The CDR3 nucleotides are TGTGCCTGGAGTAAAACAGGGGGCGCTGGAAACACCATATATTTT. It encodes CAWSKTGGAGNTIYF.

This clonotype has more than one count but fewer than ten. The gene calls are TRBV20-1 and TRBJ2-3; 8 bases align to TRBD2. The CDR3 runs 16 residues. From germline, CDR1 is DFQATT and CDR2 SNEGSKA (reference sequence). V dropped 0 bases and J dropped 8; count of bases not matched to a gene: 13. The CDR3 loop is CSARDLGLGPLLTQYF. CDR3 DNA sequence: TGCAGTGCTAGAGATTTGGGACTAGGACCTCTTCTTACGCAGTATTTT.

This clonotype was picked up many times. The V call is TRBV7-2, the J call TRBJ2-7; no clear D. The CDR3 is 17 amino acids. The germline gives CDR1 SGHTA, CDR2 FQGNSA. V was clipped by 2 bases and J by 2 bases, with 19 bases between them. DNA for the CDR3: TGTGCCAGCAGCTTAAATTGGGGTCCTCCAGAAACCTACGAGCAGTACTTC. Protein sequence: CASSLNWGPPETYEQYF.

The chain combines TRBV18 with TRBJ2-2; a possible D gene is TRBD1 (5 bases). Germline V gene lookup returns CDR1 KGHSH and CDR2 LQKENI. This CDR3 contains 16 residues. V gave up 4 bases and J gave up 0 bases, with 12 bases separating them. CDR3 in amino acids: CASSLQRTPNTGELFF. The CDR3 nucleotides read TGTGCCAGCTCACTACAACGGACACCGAACACCGGGGAGCTGTTTTTT.

This clonotype was seen at least ten times. The rearrangement links TRBV27 to TRBJ1-6; D gene uncertain. Trimming removed 6 bases from V and 0 bases from J, with 6 bases in between. Per the germline V gene, CDR1 is MNHEY and CDR2 is SMNVEV (reference sequence). CDR3 size: 14 residues. This chain's CDR3 is CASSPSSYNSPLHF. As DNA, the CDR3 is TGTGCCAGCAGCCCTAGCTCCTATAATTCACCCCTCCACTTT.

This clonotype was observed many times. The chain recombines TRBV12-5 with TRBJ1-2, with 7 nucleotides matching TRBD1. V shed 5 bases, J shed 4 bases, and the junction held 10 bases outside the gene matches. The CDR3 contains 15 residues. Germline-derived CDR1 and CDR2 are LGHNT and FRNRAP. This CDR3 is CASGPTGAYLYGYTF. CDR3 sequence (DNA): TGTGCTAGTGGTCCCACAGGGGCGTATCTCTATGGCTACACCTTC.

This clonotype was observed at least ten times. The V and J genes are TRBV12-3 or TRBV12-4 and TRBJ2-1; D uncertain. CDR3 length equals 13 residues. The V and J ends lost 4 bases and 7 bases respectively, with 11 bases between them. The DNA for the CDR3 is TGTGCCAGCAGTTCCCCCCCCCCGAATGAGCAGTTCTTC. Protein: CASSSPPPNEQFF.

This clonotype was seen many times. The V call is TRBV2, the J call TRBJ2-1, with D unclear. This CDR3 comprises 19 residues. CDR1 SNHLY and CDR2 FYNNEI come from the germline V gene. With 2 bases removed from V and 2 bases from J, the gap between germline ends came to 22 bases. The CDR3 region is CASSETKEKSEIAYNEQFF. The CDR3 coding sequence is TGTGCCAGCAGTGAAACGAAGGAGAAAAGCGAAATCGCCTACAATGAGCAGTTCTTC.

This clonotype showed up just a few times. The conserved phenylalanine or tryptophan is not found at the CDR3 terminus, so this likely reflects a read error. V is TRBV12-3 or TRBV12-4 and J is TRBJ1-5, with a possible D match to TRBD1 (5 bases). The CDR3 totals 14 residues. Trimming removed 3 bases at V and 6 bases at J, with 12 bases between. The CDR3 sequence: CASSFQVGGQPQHY. CDR3 nucleotide sequence: TGTGCCAGCAGTTTTCAAGTTGGGGGTCAGCCCCAGCATTAT.

The gene calls are TRBV11-2 and TRBJ2-1; D remains ambiguous. Germline assignment: CDR1 SGHAT and CDR2 FQNNGV. V shed 3 bases and J shed 2 bases, with 11 bases lying between them. The CDR3 sequence is 15 residues long. CDR3 sequence reads: CASSFNRGTYNEQFF. The CDR3 region has the DNA TGTGCCAGCAGCTTTAATCGAGGAACCTACAATGAGCAGTTCTTC.

This rearrangement joins TRBV9 to TRBJ2-5; TRBD2 matches at 8 bases. Germline V lookup: CDR1 SGDLS, CDR2 YYNGEE. The CDR3 contains 15 residues. The ends lost 3 bases at V and 1 base at J; junction bases unmatched: 5. The chain's CDR3 is CASSEAGVPQETQYF. CDR3 in DNA: TGTGCCAGCAGCGAAGCGGGGGTCCCCCAAGAGACCCAGTACTTC. Filled out from reference TRBV9 and TRBJ2-5, the complete variable domain reads DSGVTQTPKHLITATGQRVTLRCSPRSGDLSVYWYQQSLDQGLQFLIQYYNGEERAKGNILERFSAQQFPDLHSELNLSSLELGDSALYFCASSEAGVPQETQYFGPGTRLLVL.

The chain has TRBV6-5 and TRBJ2-7, with 8 nucleotides matching TRBD2. CDR3 length: 16 amino acids. Germline V gives CDR1 MNHEY, CDR2 SVGAGI. With V trimmed by 3 bases and J by 1 base, 8 bases remained unmatched. The CDR3 here is CASSYMASGLSYEQYF. The CDR3 coding sequence is TGTGCCAGCAGTTATATGGCTAGCGGGTTATCCTACGAGCAGTACTTC.

This clonotype appeared a few times. V gene TRBV5-5 combines with J gene TRBJ2-3; unclear D gene. The V end was cut by 2 bases, the J end by 7 bases, with 11 bases between. Germline V lookup: CDR1 SGHKS, CDR2 YYEKEE (reference sequence). This CDR3 spans 13 amino acids. CDR3 DNA: TGTGCCAGCAGCTTCGATACACGGAATACGCAGTATTTT. Protein sequence: CASSFDTRNTQYF.

The chain has TRBV7-2 and TRBJ2-2, with D possibly TRBD2 on 6 matching bases. This CDR3 comprises 16 residues. With 5 bases removed from V and 1 base from J, the gap between germline ends came to 14 bases. Germline-derived CDR1 and CDR2 are SGHTA and FQGNSA. The CDR3 DNA sequence: TGTGCCAGCAGCGGAGGGCCCCCTCGGAACACCGGGGAGCTGTTTTTT. Protein product: CASSGGPPRNTGELFF.

As DNA, the CDR3 is TGTGCCAGCAGCCAAGCGTTTCGGGAAATTGCGGGGGCCCGAGATACGCAGTATTTT. Its translation: CASSQAFREIAGARDTQYF. This chain links TRBV4-2 with TRBJ2-3; possibly TRBD2 for D (7 bases). The CDR3 has 19 residues. Germline values: CDR1 LGHNA, CDR2 YNFKEQ. Trimming removed 1 base at V and 5 bases at J, with 25 bases between.

Ten or more counts support this clonotype. The chain combines TRBV30 with TRBJ2-7, with D tentatively TRBD2 (5 bases). V was cut by 3 bases and J by 0 bases, with 15 bases left in between. Germline CDR1 and CDR2: GTSNPN and SVGIG (reference sequence). This CDR3 is 15 amino acids long. The CDR3 spells CAWRSRSGISYEQYF. The CDR3 coding sequence is TGTGCCTGGAGAAGCAGGAGCGGTATCTCCTACGAGCAGTACTTC. The full variable domain, completed using reference TRBV30 and TRBJ2-7, is SQTIHQWPATLVQPVGSPLSLECTVEGTSNPNLYWYRQAAGRGLQLLFYSVGIGQISSEVPQNLSASRPQDRQFILSSKKLLLSDSGFYLCAWRSRSGISYEQYFGPGTRLTVT.

There are a few counts of this clonotype. The chain recombines TRBV5-6 with TRBJ2-2; 10 nucleotides align to TRBD1. There are 16 residues in the CDR3. Germline CDR1 is SGHDT and CDR2 is YYEEEE. V dropped 2 bases and J dropped 4; count of bases not matched to a gene: 5. Here the CDR3 DNA reads TGTGCCAGCAGCTTAATGGGACAGGGGACCACCGGGGAGCTGTTTTTT. Encoded protein: CASSLMGQGTTGELFF.

This clonotype was counted a few times. The chain combines TRBV7-9 with TRBJ2-1, with D tentatively TRBD1 or TRBD2 (5 bases each). V was shortened by 11 bases and J by 10 bases, with 24 bases between the two germline ends. CDR1 and CDR2 (germline): SEHNR, FQNEAQ (reference sequence). CDR3 length equals 14 residues. Here the CDR3 DNA reads TGTGCCCCGGATAGGGAGATAGGGGTTGGGGAGCAGTTCTTC. As protein: CAPDREIGVGEQFF.

This clonotype was seen ten or more times. The chain is built from TRBV28 and TRBJ2-7; D ambiguous. This CDR3 is built from 12 residues. In germline, CDR1 is MDHEN, CDR2 SYDVKM. Trimming stripped 2 bases from V and 3 bases from J, with 5 bases between. CDR3 region: CASSLNGYEQYF. DNA of the CDR3: TGTGCCAGCAGTTTAAATGGCTACGAGCAGTACTTC.

This clonotype was seen ten or more times. This chain connects TRBV11-2 to TRBJ2-2; 8 nucleotides line up with TRBD2. V was pared by 2 bases and J by 5 bases, with 7 bases of the junction left unmatched. The germline V gene has CDR1 SGHAT and CDR2 FQNNGV. The CDR3 length is 16 residues. For the CDR3, the DNA is TGTGCCAGCAGCTTATGGCTGAGCGGGAGAACCGGGGAGCTGTTTTTT. The encoded protein is CASSLWLSGRTGELFF.

This clonotype has just a few counts. V and J are TRBV2 and TRBJ2-7, with TRBD2 identical over 12 bases. The CDR3 is 16 residues long. With 9 bases clipped from V and 3 bases from J, the junction kept 12 bases outside the gene matches. Germline CDR1 and CDR2: SNHLY and FYNNEI. The CDR3 reads CARPGVLAGGDYEQYF. As DNA, the CDR3 is TGTGCCAGACCCGGGGTCCTAGCGGGAGGGGACTACGAGCAGTACTTC.

A note on this clonotype: The junction differs from germline at one of its ends, possibly a read error. The chain has TRBV12-3 or TRBV12-4 and TRBJ2-5; 7 bases align to TRBD2. CDR3 size: 12 residues. CDR3 bases: TGTGCCAACAGTTTAGGGACTAAGACCCAGTACTTC. The encoded protein is CANSLGTKTQYF.

At least ten counts were recorded for this clonotype. The V gene is TRBV3-1, the J gene TRBJ2-7, with 8 bases matching TRBD1. V gave up 4 bases and J gave up 4 bases; unmatched junction bases: 0. Per germline, CDR1 LGHDT and CDR2 YNNKEL (reference sequence). The CDR3 runs to 12 residues. The CDR3: CASSRDRYEQYF. The CDR3 bases are TGTGCCAGCAGCCGGGACAGGTACGAGCAGTACTTC.

There are many counts of this clonotype. The rearrangement links TRBV7-9 to TRBJ2-3; 8 bases map to TRBD2. CDR3 length: 15 residues. CDR1 is SEHNR, CDR2 FQNEAQ, per germline (reference sequence). V gave up 7 bases and J gave up 4 bases; unmatched junction bases: 10. The CDR3 DNA follows: TGTGCCAGCACCAGAGCGGGAGTGAACGCAGATACGCAGTATTTT. This gives the protein CASTRAGVNADTQYF.

This clonotype was observed at least ten times. This chain joins TRBV5-1 and TRBJ2-3; D unresolved. V was cut by 2 bases and J by 3 bases, with 19 bases left in between. The CDR3 sequence is 17 residues long. The germline V gene has CDR1 SGHRS and CDR2 YFSETQ. The CDR3 DNA is TGCGCCAGCAGCTTCAGTCGCAGGTCCCCCAGAACAGATACGCAGTATTTT. The encoded protein is CASSFSRRSPRTDTQYF.